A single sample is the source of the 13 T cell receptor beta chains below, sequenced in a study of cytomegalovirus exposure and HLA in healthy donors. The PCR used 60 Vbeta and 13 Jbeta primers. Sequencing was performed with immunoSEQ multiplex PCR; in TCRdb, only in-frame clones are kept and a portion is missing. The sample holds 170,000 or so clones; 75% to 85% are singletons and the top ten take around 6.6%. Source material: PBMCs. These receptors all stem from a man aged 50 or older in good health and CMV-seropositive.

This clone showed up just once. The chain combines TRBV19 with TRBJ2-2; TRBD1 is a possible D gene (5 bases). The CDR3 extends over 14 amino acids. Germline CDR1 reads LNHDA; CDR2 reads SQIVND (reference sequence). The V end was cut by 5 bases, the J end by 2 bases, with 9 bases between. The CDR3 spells CASSGRVNTGELFF. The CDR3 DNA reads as TGTGCCAGTAGTGGCAGGGTTAACACCGGGGAGCTGTTTTTT.

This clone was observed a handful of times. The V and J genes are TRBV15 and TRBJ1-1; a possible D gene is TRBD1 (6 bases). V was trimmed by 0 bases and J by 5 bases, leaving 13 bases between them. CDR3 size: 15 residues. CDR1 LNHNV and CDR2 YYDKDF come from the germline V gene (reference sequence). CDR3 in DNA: TGTGCCACCAGCAGAGACAGGGGTCTTAGGACTGAAGCTTTCTTT. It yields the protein CATSRDRGLRTEAFF.

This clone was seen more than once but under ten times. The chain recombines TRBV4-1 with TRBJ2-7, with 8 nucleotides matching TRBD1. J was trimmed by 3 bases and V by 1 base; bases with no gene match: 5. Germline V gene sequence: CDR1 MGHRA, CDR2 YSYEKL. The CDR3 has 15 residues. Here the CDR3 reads CASSQGQGTYYEQYF. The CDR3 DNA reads TGCGCCAGCAGCCAAGGACAGGGGACTTACTACGAGCAGTACTTC.

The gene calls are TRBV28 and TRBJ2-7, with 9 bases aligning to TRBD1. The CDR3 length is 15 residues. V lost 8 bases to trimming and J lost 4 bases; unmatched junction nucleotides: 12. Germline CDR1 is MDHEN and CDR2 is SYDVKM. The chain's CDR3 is CASLRTGTGSYEQYF. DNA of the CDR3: TGTGCCAGCTTGAGGACCGGGACAGGGTCTTACGAGCAGTACTTC.

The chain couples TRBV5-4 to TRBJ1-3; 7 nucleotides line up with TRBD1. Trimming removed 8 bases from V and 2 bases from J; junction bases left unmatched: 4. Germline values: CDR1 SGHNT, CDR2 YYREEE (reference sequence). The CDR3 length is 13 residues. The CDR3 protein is CASKQGTGNTIYF. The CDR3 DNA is TGTGCCAGTAAACAGGGGACTGGAAACACCATATATTTT.

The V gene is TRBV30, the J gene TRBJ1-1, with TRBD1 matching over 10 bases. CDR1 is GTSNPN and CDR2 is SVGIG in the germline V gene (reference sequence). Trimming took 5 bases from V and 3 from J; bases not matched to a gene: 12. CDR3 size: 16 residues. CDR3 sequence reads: CAWDRGPSQVYTEAFF. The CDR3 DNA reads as TGTGCCTGGGACAGGGGGCCCTCTCAAGTGTACACTGAAGCTTTCTTT.

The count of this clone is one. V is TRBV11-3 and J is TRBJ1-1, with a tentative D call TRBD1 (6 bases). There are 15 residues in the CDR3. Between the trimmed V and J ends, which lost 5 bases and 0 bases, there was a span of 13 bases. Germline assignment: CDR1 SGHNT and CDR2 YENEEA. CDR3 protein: CASSAGTIMNTEAFF. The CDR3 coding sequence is TGTGCCAGCAGCGCAGGGACAATAATGAACACTGAAGCTTTCTTT.

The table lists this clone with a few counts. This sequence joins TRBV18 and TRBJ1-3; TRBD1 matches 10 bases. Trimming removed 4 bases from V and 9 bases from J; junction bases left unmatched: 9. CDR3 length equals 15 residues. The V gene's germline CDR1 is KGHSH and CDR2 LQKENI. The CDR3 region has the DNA TGTGCCAGCTCACGCGGACAGGGGGGCGAAAGCACCATATATTTT. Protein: CASSRGQGGESTIYF.

The CDR3 protein is CASSLPDAGYPTEQYF. The CDR3 DNA follows: TGTGCCAGCAGCTTACCTGACGCAGGTTACCCTACAGAGCAGTACTTC. The chain couples TRBV7-6 to TRBJ2-5, with D unresolved. The germline gives CDR1 SGHVS, CDR2 FNYEAQ. Trimming took off 2 bases at V and 11 bases at J, with 24 bases between the two ends. The CDR3 is 16 amino acids.

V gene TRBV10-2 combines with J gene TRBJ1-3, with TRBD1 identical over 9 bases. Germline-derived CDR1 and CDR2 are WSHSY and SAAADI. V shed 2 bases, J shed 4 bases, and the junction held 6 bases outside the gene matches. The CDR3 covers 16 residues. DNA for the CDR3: TGCGCCAGCAGTGAGGGGGACAGGGTGACGGGAAACACCATATATTTT. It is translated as CASSEGDRVTGNTIYF.

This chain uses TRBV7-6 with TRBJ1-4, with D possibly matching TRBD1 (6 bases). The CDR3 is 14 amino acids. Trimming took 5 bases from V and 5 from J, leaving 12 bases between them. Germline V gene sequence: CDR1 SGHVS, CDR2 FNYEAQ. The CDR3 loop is CASSPDSSNEKLFF. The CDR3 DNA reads TGTGCCAGCAGCCCGGACAGTTCAAATGAAAAACTGTTTTTT.

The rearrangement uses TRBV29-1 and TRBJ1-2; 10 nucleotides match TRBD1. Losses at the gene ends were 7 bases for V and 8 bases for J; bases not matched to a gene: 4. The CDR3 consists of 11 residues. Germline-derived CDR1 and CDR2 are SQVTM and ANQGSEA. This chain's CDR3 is CSATGGSGYTF. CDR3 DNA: TGCAGCGCGACAGGGGGCAGCGGCTACACCTTC.

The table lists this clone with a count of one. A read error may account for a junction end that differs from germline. The DNA for the CDR3 is TGTGCCAGCAGTTTTGGGGACAGGAACGTTTCACCCCTCCATTTT. Its translation is CASSFGDRNVSPLHF. This chain joins TRBV27 and TRBJ1-6; 8 nucleotides line up with TRBD1. Germline V lookup: CDR1 MNHEY, CDR2 SMNVEV (reference sequence). This CDR3 is 15 amino acids long.